In its sample, the clone carrying this TCR beta chain was seen many times. Its specificity is not known. Treg sorting used a CD4+CD25+CD127-/low gate. The CDR3 is 14 amino acids. CDR1 is SGHTA, CDR2 FQGTGA, per germline. The V and J ends lost 5 bases and 2 bases, in that order; junction bases with no gene match: 0. Study-wide points: Tumor memory CD4+ T cell TCR gene usage was found to cluster with blood and lymph node memory CD4+ cells and with lymph node naive CD4+ cells. The larger-cohort validation was restricted to a single TCR beta V-J rearrangement rather than whole repertoires.

After constant-region reverse-primer amplification, full-length variable regions underwent semi-nested PCR with Nested Universal Primer A. MiXCR, applied by TCRdb to the 5' RACE reads, yields one record per CDR3 protein. The sample lists 52,000 or so distinct CDR3 sequences, about a fifth occurring once. The receptor comes from a female donor with breast cancer. What was sequenced was tumor-infiltrating Tregs sorted from the breast tumor. The gene calls are TRBV7-3 and TRBJ2-6; 7 bases map to TRBD1. CDR3 DNA: TGTGCCAGCAGCACAGGGGCTGGGGCCAACGTCCTGACTTTC. Its protein is CASSTGAGANVLTF.